This T cell receptor (beta chain) was identified in a study of T-cell memory formation after mild COVID-19 (dated by TCRdb to the early 2020s). Regarding the study in general: TCR sequence clusters from the two donors were largely donor specific. T-cell clones expanding and contracting after mild COVID-19 in a couple of donors were tracked by longitudinal TCRalpha and TCRbeta repertoire sequencing. The cohort comprised two young, previously healthy adult volunteers, one female and one male. Overall study results and their limits: Clones that contracted from day 15 to 85 showed balanced CD4/CD8 phenotypes, whereas a second wave of clones that expanded from day 15 to 37 leaned towards CD4+. The second-wave clones that peaked on day 37 were not confirmed to be SARS-CoV-2 specific. Only a couple of mild cases were covered by the study, and larger cohorts that include severe cases with pre-infection samples were considered necessary. Contracting CD4+ clones turned up mainly in the CM and EM memory subsets, whereas EMRA was where CD8+ clones were enriched. Some responding clones were detected in pre-infection memory, which suggested that pre-existing cross-reactive memory T cells had joined the SARS-CoV-2 response.

Ficoll-Paque density gradient centrifugation was the method used to isolate PBMCs. Sequenced on an Illumina NovaSeq 6000. Using 5'RACE with constant-segment primers, TCRalpha and TCRbeta cDNA libraries were constructed, with sample barcodes and unique molecular identifiers added in the process. Trizol reagent was used to extract RNA from every sample. Library amplification was performed in two PCR steps, and a second sample barcode and Illumina TruSeq adapters were introduced in the second step. Sequencing of the libraries was done on an Illumina NovaSeq, producing 2 x 150 bp paired-end reads. Under the source paper's analysis protocol: With migec v1.2.7, reads were demultiplexed and then collapsed into UMI-guided consensus sequences. Using mixcr v2.1.11, UMI consensuses were aligned to TRA and TRB V and J templates and then assembled into clonotypes. A clonotype was counted as expanded or contracted only if both edgeR and NoisET called the change significant, with noise models trained on biological replicates. For edgeR calls, a false discovery rate-adjusted p below 0.01 and a log2 fold-change threshold of 1 were applied. PCA with hierarchical clustering of max-normalized trajectories of the 1000 most abundant clonotypes was used as exploratory dynamics analysis. Separately sequenced CD4+ and CD8+ repertoires were used to assign a CD4 or CD8 phenotype to each responding clone. TCRdb itself trimmed the public reads at Q25 with fastp, ran MiXCR and retained productive beta chains. CDR3 protein sequences are deduplicated, and each keeps its most common genes and DNA. The V and J calls reflect TCRdb's pipeline rather than the authors' work. This sample holds about 160,000 distinct CDR3 sequences; roughly 30% were observed only once. The ten biggest clones cover 9.5% to 15% of the sample.

On this clonotype: The clone's antigen remains unknown. Per-base quality was not reported, and no clone a single base away is much larger than it.

Based on the germline V gene (reference sequence), the CDR1 and CDR2 sequences are SEHNR and FQNEAQ. The CDR3, cysteine through phenylalanine, is 18 amino acids long. Of the read, only the CDR3 DNA is kept; its 54 bases are in frame from base 1. Relative to germline, V is 5 bases shorter and J is 10 bases shorter, with 32 bases between their ends. This clonotype was obtained from an adult woman who had mild COVID-19 (a few samples of this study predate the infection). The sample titles of this study are shuffled in the database, so cell type and time point are left out; the donor was told from shared clones. Sequencing was carried out using PBMCs or a T cell subset sorted from them (not recorded which). Rearrangement joined TRBV7-9 to TRBJ1-1; 6 matching bases give a weak D call of TRBD1. The CDR3: CASSRKLSGQHILSRAFF. In nucleotide form, the sequence is TGTGCCAGCAGCCGCAAACTTAGTGGACAGCATATCCTTTCGCGAGCTTTCTTT.